A selection of T cell receptor beta chains follows, all from one sample in a study of OX40 agonist ivuxolimab in advanced cancers. TCRdb's table, derived via immunoSEQ multiplex PCR, lists solely in-frame clones and lacks some. The repertoire holds 90,000 to 120,000 clones, about nine tenths seen once, with approximately 0.3% in the top ten. Sequences were derived from CD4+ or CD8+ T cells sorted from blood, sampled in a trial of the OX40 agonist ivuxolimab. These receptors all stem from an adult with an advanced solid tumor such as melanoma, head and neck, liver or kidney cancer. CDR3s include the opening cysteine and the closing phenylalanine or tryptophan.

CDR3 protein	V gene	J gene	CDR3 length
CASSSGGAPEAFF	TRBV28	TRBJ1-1	13
CASSSGLAGGDEQFF	TRBV5-1	TRBJ2-1	15
CASSSLWPVRNQPQHF	TRBV7-6	TRBJ1-5	16
CASSELISGRRREQFF	TRBV6-1	TRBJ2-1	16
CASSLLGGRENYEQYF	TRBV5-5	TRBJ2-7	16
CASSDKDRLNIQYF	TRBV6-1	TRBJ2-4	14
CASRPDTDTQYF	TRBV2	TRBJ2-3	12
CASTTPGPDTQYF	TRBV28	TRBJ2-3	13
CAIRQGLDKNIQYF	TRBV10-3	TRBJ2-4	14
CASRVLSGRRSDTQYF	TRBV28	TRBJ2-3	16
CASSIGSSDYNEQFF	TRBV5-4	TRBJ2-1	15
CASSTTGYEQYF	TRBV7-2	TRBJ2-7	12
CASSRYGQGVYTF	TRBV14	TRBJ1-2	13
CASRNSYNEQFF	TRBV28	TRBJ2-1	12
CASTLAGAGDEQFF	TRBV28	TRBJ2-1	14
CASSPQSTNTQYF	TRBV18	TRBJ2-3	13
CASRRGGEQFF	TRBV28	TRBJ2-1	11
CASRSNHYGYTF	TRBV28	TRBJ1-2	12
CASSFGQGNQPQHF	TRBV27	TRBJ1-5	14
CASNQTGTSGYEQYF	TRBV19	TRBJ2-7	15
CAWSRGATGELFF	TRBV30	TRBJ2-2	13
CASSFGRVGNIQYF	TRBV7-2	TRBJ2-4	14
CASSERESWNTGELFF	TRBV6-1	TRBJ2-2	16